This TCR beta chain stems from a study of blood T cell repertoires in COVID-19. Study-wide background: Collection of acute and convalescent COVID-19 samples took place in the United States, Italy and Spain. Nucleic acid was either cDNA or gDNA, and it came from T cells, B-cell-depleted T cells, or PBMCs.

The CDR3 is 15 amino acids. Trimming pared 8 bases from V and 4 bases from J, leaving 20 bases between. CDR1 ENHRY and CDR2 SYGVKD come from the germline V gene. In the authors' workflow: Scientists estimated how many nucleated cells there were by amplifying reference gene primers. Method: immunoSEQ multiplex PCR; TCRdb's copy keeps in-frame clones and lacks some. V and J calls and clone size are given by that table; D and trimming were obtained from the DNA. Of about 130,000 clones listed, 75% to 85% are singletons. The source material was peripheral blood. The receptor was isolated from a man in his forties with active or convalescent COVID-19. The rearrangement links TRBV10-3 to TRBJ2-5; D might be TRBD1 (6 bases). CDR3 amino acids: CAIGDNRDRAETQYF. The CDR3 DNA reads TGTGCCATCGGGGATAACAGGGATAGGGCAGAGACCCAGTACTTC.